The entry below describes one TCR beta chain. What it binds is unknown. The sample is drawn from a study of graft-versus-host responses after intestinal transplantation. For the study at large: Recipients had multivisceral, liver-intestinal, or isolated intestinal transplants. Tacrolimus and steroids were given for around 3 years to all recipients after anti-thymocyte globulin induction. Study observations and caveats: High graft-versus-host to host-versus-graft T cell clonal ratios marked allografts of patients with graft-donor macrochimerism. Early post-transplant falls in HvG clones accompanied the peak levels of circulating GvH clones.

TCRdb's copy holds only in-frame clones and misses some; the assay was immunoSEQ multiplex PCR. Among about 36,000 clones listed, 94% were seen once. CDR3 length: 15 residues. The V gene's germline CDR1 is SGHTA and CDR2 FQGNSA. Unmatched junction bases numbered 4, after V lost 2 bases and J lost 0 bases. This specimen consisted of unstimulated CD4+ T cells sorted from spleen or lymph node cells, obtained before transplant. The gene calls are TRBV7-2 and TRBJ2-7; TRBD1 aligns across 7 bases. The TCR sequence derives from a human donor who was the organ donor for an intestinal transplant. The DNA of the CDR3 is TGTGCCAGCAGCTTACGGACAGGAAGCTCCTACGAGCAGTACTTC. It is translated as CASSLRTGSSYEQYF.